The 15 T cell receptor beta chains presented below share a single source sample, sequenced in a study of preoperative IRX-2 immunotherapy in early breast cancer. Described treatment: preoperative locoregional IRX-2 cytokine immunotherapy. Sequenced by immunoSEQ multiplex PCR; TCRdb stores in-frame clones only, minus some. The sample comprises about 98,000 clones, 70% to 90% of which are singletons, and around 2.1% rests with the top ten. The source material was tumor tissue, sampled after IRX-2 immunotherapy. Every receptor here comes from a human donor with breast cancer.

The V call is TRBV5-8, the J call TRBJ2-1, with D perhaps being TRBD1 or TRBD2 (5 bases each). V was shortened by 4 bases and J by 5 bases, with 13 bases between the two germline ends. CDR1 and CDR2 (germline): SGHTS, YDEGEE. The CDR3 is 14 amino acids. CDR3 amino acids: CASSPGTFNNEQFF. The CDR3 nucleotides read TGTGCCAGCAGCCCCGGGACCTTCAACAATGAGCAGTTCTTC.

The chain is built from TRBV18 and TRBJ2-3; no clear D gene. This CDR3 contains 13 residues. V lost 2 bases to trimming and J lost 3 bases, with 6 bases between them. From germline, CDR1 is KGHSH and CDR2 LQKENI. CDR3 protein: CASSPMGTDTQYF. The DNA for the CDR3 is TGTGCCAGCTCACCAATGGGAACAGATACGCAGTATTTT.

The chain has TRBV28 and TRBJ2-1; TRBD2 is a possible D gene (7 bases). From germline, CDR1 is MDHEN and CDR2 SYDVKM. The germline V and J ends were trimmed by 6 bases and 6 bases, with 18 bases remaining between them. The CDR3 sequence is 15 residues long. CDR3 sequence (DNA): TGTGCCAGCAGACCCGGACAGAGGGGGGGCAATGAGCAGTTCTTC. It is translated as CASRPGQRGGNEQFF.

CDR3 sequence (DNA): TGTGCCAGTAGTATAGAAGGCCCTTACAATGAGCAGTTCTTC. Protein: CASSIEGPYNEQFF. This chain uses TRBV19 with TRBJ2-1; D unclear. Germline values: CDR1 LNHDA, CDR2 SQIVND (reference sequence). The CDR3 is 14 residues long. The V end was cut by 0 bases, the J end by 4 bases, with 7 bases between.

This clone was counted between two and nine times. The V call is TRBV28, the J call TRBJ2-1; TRBD2 might be the D (5 bases). V shed 5 bases and J shed 8 bases, with 13 bases lying between them. Germline lookup yields CDR1 MDHEN and CDR2 SYDVKM. The CDR3 has 13 amino acids. The CDR3 loop reads CASSPQRLDEQFF. The CDR3 DNA is TGTGCCAGCAGTCCCCAGCGGTTGGATGAGCAGTTCTTC. Combining the CDR3 with reference TRBV28 and TRBJ2-1 gives the whole variable domain DVKVTQSSRYLVKRTGEKVFLECVQDMDHENMFWYRQDPGLGLRLIYFSYDVKMKEKGDIPEGYSVSREKKERFSLILESASTNQTSMYLCASSPQRLDEQFFGPGTRLTVL.

This clone has only one observation. CDR3 amino acids: CASSPRRESGANVLTF. The DNA of the CDR3 is TGTGCCAGCTCACCAAGGCGGGAATCTGGGGCCAACGTCCTGACTTTC. V is TRBV18 and J is TRBJ2-6; possible D gene TRBD2, 6 bases. Germline CDR1 KGHSH, CDR2 LQKENI. The CDR3 length is 16 residues. The V end lost 2 bases, the J end lost 1 base, and 9 bases lay between the germline ends.

This clone turned up a few times. The V gene is TRBV15, the J gene TRBJ1-5; no definite D call. Germline assignment: CDR1 LNHNV and CDR2 YYDKDF (reference sequence). V was clipped by 0 bases and J by 1 base, with 7 bases between them. This CDR3 spans 15 amino acids. The CDR3 loop is CATSREEGSNQPQHF. The CDR3 DNA sequence: TGTGCCACCAGCAGAGAAGAAGGAAGCAATCAGCCCCAGCATTTT.

This CDR3 reads CASSFLPRTGSYEQYF. Written as DNA, the CDR3 is TGTGCCAGCAGTTTCCTCCCACGGACAGGCTCCTACGAGCAGTACTTC. The V gene is TRBV6-8, the J gene TRBJ2-7; 7 bases are a match to TRBD1. V lost 4 bases, J lost 0 bases, and 9 bases stayed unmatched. The CDR3 loop spans 16 amino acids. Germline CDR1 MNHGY, CDR2 SAAAGT.

The chain is built from TRBV7-1 and TRBJ2-7; 7 bases fit TRBD2. TRBV7-1 is placed among ORFs of uncertain function. J was trimmed by 2 bases and V by 5 bases; bases with no gene match: 9. This CDR3 comprises 15 residues. CDR3 sequence: CASSPTSAPAYEQYF. CDR3 nucleotide sequence: TGTGCCAGCAGCCCCACTAGCGCGCCAGCCTACGAGCAGTACTTC.

This chain joins TRBV30 and TRBJ1-1; D remains ambiguous. The V and J ends lost 3 bases and 2 bases respectively, with 13 bases between them. The CDR3 covers 14 residues. Germline CDR1 GTSNPN, CDR2 SVGIG (reference sequence). The CDR3 is CAWRALQTNTEAFF. DNA for the CDR3: TGTGCCTGGAGGGCTTTACAGACCAACACTGAAGCTTTCTTT. The variable domain in full, completed from reference TRBV30 and TRBJ1-1, reads SQTIHQWPATLVQPVGSPLSLECTVEGTSNPNLYWYRQAAGRGLQLLFYSVGIGQISSEVPQNLSASRPQDRQFILSSKKLLLSDSGFYLCAWRALQTNTEAFFGQGTRLTVV.

V is TRBV30 and J is TRBJ2-5; 7 bases agree with TRBD2. Trimming at V came to 5 bases and at J to 9 bases, leaving 12 bases not matched to a gene. The CDR3 length is 13 residues. Germline V gives CDR1 GTSNPN, CDR2 SVGIG (reference sequence). CDR3 bases: TGTGCCTGGGCGGGACTACACGAGGATCCCCAGTACTTC. Protein product: CAWAGLHEDPQYF.

The J gene is TRBJ2-2, the V gene TRBV14; the match to TRBD1 covers 8 bases. Germline trimming cut 1 base from V and 5 bases from J; bases unmatched to any gene: 12. The germline CDR1 and CDR2 sequences are SGHDN and FVKESK. The CDR3 extends over 18 amino acids. The CDR3 sequence is CASSQVLGAQGDTGELFF. The CDR3 DNA follows: TGTGCCAGCAGCCAAGTTCTCGGCGCACAGGGGGATACCGGGGAGCTGTTTTTT. Combining the CDR3 with reference TRBV14 and TRBJ2-2 gives the whole variable domain EAGVTQFPSHSVIEKGQTVTLRCDPISGHDNLYWYRRVMGKEIKFLLHFVKESKQDESGMPNNRFLAERTGGTYSTLKVQPAELEDSGVYFCASSQVLGAQGDTGELFFGEGSRLTVL.

V and J are TRBV11-3 and TRBJ1-5; no reliable D call. Germline CDR1 SGHNT, CDR2 YENEEA. V lost 6 bases to trimming and J lost 2 bases, with 14 bases between them. The CDR3 extends over 15 amino acids. Here the CDR3 reads CASSQRPERNQPQHF. Written as DNA, the CDR3 is TGTGCCAGCAGTCAAAGACCTGAGCGCAATCAGCCCCAGCATTTT.

The genes are TRBV28 and TRBJ2-7; no clear D. Trimming cost V 2 bases and J 3 bases, with 5 bases left between them. The CDR3 is 12 amino acids. CDR1 and CDR2 from the germline V gene are MDHEN and SYDVKM. For the CDR3, the DNA is TGTGCCAGCAGTTTAGGTTTCTACGAGCAGTACTTC. It specifies CASSLGFYEQYF.

The chain uses TRBV6-8 and TRBJ1-4; D unresolved. V shed 5 bases and J shed 8 bases, with 15 bases lying between them. The CDR3 is 14 amino acids. CDR1 and CDR2 from the germline V gene are MNHGY and SAAAGT. DNA of the CDR3: TGTGCCAGCAGTATCGGTGGTCGATGGGAAAAACTGTTTTTT. It is translated as CASSIGGRWEKLFF.